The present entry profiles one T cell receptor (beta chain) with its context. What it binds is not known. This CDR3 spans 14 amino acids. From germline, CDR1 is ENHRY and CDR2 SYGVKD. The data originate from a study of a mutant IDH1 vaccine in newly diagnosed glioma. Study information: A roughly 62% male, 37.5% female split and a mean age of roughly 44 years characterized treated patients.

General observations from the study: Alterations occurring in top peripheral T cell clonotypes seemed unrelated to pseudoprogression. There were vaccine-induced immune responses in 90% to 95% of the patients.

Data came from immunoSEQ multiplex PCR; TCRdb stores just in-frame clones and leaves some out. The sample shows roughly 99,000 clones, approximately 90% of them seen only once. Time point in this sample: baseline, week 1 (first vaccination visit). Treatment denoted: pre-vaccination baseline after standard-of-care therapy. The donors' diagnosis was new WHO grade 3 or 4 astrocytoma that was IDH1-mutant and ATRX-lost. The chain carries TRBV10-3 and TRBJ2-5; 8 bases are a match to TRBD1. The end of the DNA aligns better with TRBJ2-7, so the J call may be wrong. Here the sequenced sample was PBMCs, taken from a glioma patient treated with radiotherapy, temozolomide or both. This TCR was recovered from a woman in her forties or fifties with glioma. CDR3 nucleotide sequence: TGTGCCATCAGCCCCAGGGGGCCGGAAAACGAGCAGTACTTC. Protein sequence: CAISPRGPENEQYF.